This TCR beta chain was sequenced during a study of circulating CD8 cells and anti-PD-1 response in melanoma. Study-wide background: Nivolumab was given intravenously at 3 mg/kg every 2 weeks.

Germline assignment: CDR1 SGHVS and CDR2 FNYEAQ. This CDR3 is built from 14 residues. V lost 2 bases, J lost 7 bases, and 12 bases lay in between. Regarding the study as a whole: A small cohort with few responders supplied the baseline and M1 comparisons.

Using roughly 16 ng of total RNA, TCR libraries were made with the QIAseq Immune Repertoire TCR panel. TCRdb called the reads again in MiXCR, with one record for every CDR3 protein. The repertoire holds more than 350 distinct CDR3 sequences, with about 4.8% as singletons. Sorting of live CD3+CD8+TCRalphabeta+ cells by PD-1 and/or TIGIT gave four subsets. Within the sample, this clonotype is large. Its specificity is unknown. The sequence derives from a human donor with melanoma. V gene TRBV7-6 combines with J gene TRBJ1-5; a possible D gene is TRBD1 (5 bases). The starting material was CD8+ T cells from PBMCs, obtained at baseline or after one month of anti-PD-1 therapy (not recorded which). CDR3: CASSLQGGGQPQHF. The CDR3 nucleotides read TGTGCCAGCAGCTTACAGGGCGGCGGCCAGCCCCAGCATTTT.